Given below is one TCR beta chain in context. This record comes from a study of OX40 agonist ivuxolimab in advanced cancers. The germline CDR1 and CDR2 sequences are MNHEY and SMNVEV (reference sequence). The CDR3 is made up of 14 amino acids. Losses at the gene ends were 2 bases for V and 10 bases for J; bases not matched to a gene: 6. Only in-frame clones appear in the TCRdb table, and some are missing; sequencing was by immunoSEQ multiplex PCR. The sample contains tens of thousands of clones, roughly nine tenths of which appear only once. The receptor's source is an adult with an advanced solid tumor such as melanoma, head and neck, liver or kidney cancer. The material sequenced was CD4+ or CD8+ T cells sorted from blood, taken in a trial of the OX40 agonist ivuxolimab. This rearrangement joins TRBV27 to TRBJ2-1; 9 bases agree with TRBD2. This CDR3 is CASSLAGGPEEQFF. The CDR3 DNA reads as TGTGCCAGCAGTTTAGCGGGGGGGCCGGAAGAGCAGTTCTTC.